Below are 15 T cell receptor beta chains sequenced from a single sample in a study of metastatic and nonmetastatic thyroid tumors. Every patient was untreated before thyroid surgery. TCRdb recomputed clones from the PCR reads via MiXCR. The sample yields about 92,000 clones, 15% seen once. The sequenced sample was blood. The receptors were sampled from a female donor with papillary thyroid cancer or a benign thyroid nodule (not recorded which). Some clones in this sample may be carry-over from other donors' samples.

This clone was seen more than once but under ten times. The conserved phenylalanine or tryptophan is not found at the CDR3 terminus, so this likely reflects a read error. The chain carries TRBV28 and TRBJ2-2, with D possibly being TRBD1 (5 bases). Germline values: CDR1 MDHEN, CDR2 SYDVKM. The CDR3 runs 16 residues. V lost 6 bases and J 7 bases, leaving 21 bases between the germline ends. The CDR3 loop reads CASSPLRITGYGELFL. CDR3 nucleotide sequence: TGTGCCAGCAGCCCTCTCAGAATTACAGGATACGGGGAGCTGTTTCTT.

The sample holds many counts of this clone. The CDR3 nucleotides read TGCGCCAGCAGCCAGGTTTTCGGTTATGGCTACACCTTC. Translated, it gives CASSQVFGYGYTF. The V and J genes are TRBV4-1 and TRBJ1-2; D unresolved. CDR3 length: 13 residues. V shed 3 bases and J shed 5 bases, with 10 bases lying between them. Germline-derived CDR1 and CDR2 are MGHRA and YSYEKL.

This clone was counted at least ten times. This chain uses TRBV2 with TRBJ2-2; 11 nucleotides agree with TRBD2. With V trimmed by 4 bases and J by 3 bases, 1 base remained unmatched. Per germline, CDR1 SNHLY and CDR2 FYNNEI. CDR3 length equals 15 residues. CDR3 bases: TGTGCCAGCAGTGGACTAGCGGGGTACACCGGGGAGCTGTTTTTT. It is translated as CASSGLAGYTGELFF.

The table lists this clone with a few counts. The junction departs from germline at one end; a sequencing error may be responsible. Distinct nucleotide sequences in the sample also encode this CDR3. The gene calls are TRBV7-9 and TRBJ1-1, with 8 bases aligning to TRBD1. In germline, CDR1 is SEHNR, CDR2 FQNEAQ (reference sequence). The CDR3 extends over 15 amino acids. CDR3 sequence reads: CASSFPDRGNTEAFF. DNA for the CDR3: TGTGCCAGCAGCTTTCCCGACAGGGGAAACACTGAAGCCTTCTTT.

Regarding this clone: One end of the junction fails to match germline, which may point to a read error. The gene calls are TRBV7-9 and TRBJ2-7; 8 nucleotides align to TRBD2. Germline CDR1 is SEHNR and CDR2 is FQNEAQ (reference sequence). CDR3 length equals 15 residues. CDR3 loop: CASGLKLGTSRGQYF. The CDR3 DNA is TGTGCCAGCGGCTTAAAATTAGGGACTAGTCGCGGGCAGTACTTC.

This clone was observed at least ten times. The chain couples TRBV20-1 to TRBJ1-1, with TRBD1 as a possible D gene (6 bases). Trimming took 4 bases from V and 3 from J, leaving 18 bases between them. The CDR3 has 15 amino acids. CDR1 and CDR2 from the germline V gene are DFQATT and SNEGSKA (reference sequence). The CDR3 bases are TGCAGTGCTACCGTAGTGGGGGGCGAGGACACTGAAGCTTTCTTT. As protein: CSATVVGGEDTEAFF.

Concerning this clone: Additional DNA sequences in this sample encode the identical CDR3. The CDR3 bases are TGTGCCAGCAGCTTAGGCGGAGGGGGGAACAGTCAGCCCCAGCATTTT. The encoded protein is CASSLGGGGNSQPQHF. The J gene is TRBJ1-5, the V gene TRBV11-1, with D tentatively TRBD1 (6 bases). Germline V gene data show CDR1 as SGHAT and CDR2 as FQDESV (reference sequence). The CDR3 is made up of 16 amino acids. Trimming left V 1 base short and J 6 bases short, with 16 bases between.

As concerns this clone: This may be a read error: a much more frequent sequence differs by one nucleotide. The chain joins TRBV20-1 to TRBJ1-1, with D possibly TRBD1 on 5 matching bases. Germline lookup yields CDR1 DFQATT and CDR2 SNEGSKA (reference sequence). The CDR3 loop spans 10 amino acids. The CDR3 reads CSARTVEDFF. The CDR3 coding sequence is TGCAGTGCTAGGACAGTTGAAGATTTCTTT.

This clone was detected ten times or more. The rearrangement uses TRBV10-2 and TRBJ1-5, with D uncertain. The V and J ends lost 3 bases and 1 base respectively, with 1 base between them. Looked up from germline, CDR1 is WSHSY and CDR2 is SAAADI. The CDR3 has 12 amino acids. The DNA of the CDR3 is TGCGCCAGCAGTGACAGCAATCAGCCCCAGCATTTT. Its translation is CASSDSNQPQHF.

The rearrangement links TRBV20-1 to TRBJ2-7; 13 nucleotides agree with TRBD2. Per germline, CDR1 DFQATT and CDR2 SNEGSKA (reference sequence). V lost 5 bases to trimming and J lost 5 bases; unmatched junction nucleotides: 12. The CDR3 covers 16 residues. In DNA form, the CDR3 reads TGCAGTGCTCCTCGATCGATCGGGACTAGCGGGAACGAGCAGTACTTC. This gives the protein CSAPRSIGTSGNEQYF.

On this clone: This clone may be a read error of a much larger clone one base away. Other DNA sequences from this sample encode an identical CDR3 as well. This chain uses TRBV2 with TRBJ2-2; possible D gene TRBD1, 6 bases. V was trimmed by 2 bases and J by 2 bases, leaving 15 bases between them. This CDR3 region has 17 residues. Germline CDR1 is SNHLY and CDR2 is FYNNEI. The CDR3 DNA reads TGTGCCAGCAGTGAATTCAGGGGAATAACTAACACCGGGGAGCTGTTTTTT. This gives the protein CASSEFRGITNTGELFF.

This clone has at least ten counts. Compared with germline, one end of the junction differs, possibly owing to a read error. The genes are TRBV9 and TRBJ1-6; D is unclear. Germline V gives CDR1 SGDLS, CDR2 YYNGEE. This CDR3 has 13 residues. CDR3: CAGSVSGDSPLHF. CDR3 sequence (DNA): TGTGCCGGCAGCGTTAGTGGAGATTCACCCCTCCACTTT.

This rearrangement joins TRBV6-2 or TRBV6-3 to TRBJ2-4; 10 bases match TRBD2. Germline CDR1 MNHEY, CDR2 SVGEGT. The V segment lost 2 bases and the J segment 2 bases; nucleotides outside the gene matches: 9. The CDR3 is 18 residues long. CDR3 residues: CASSYGLSGRPTKNIQYF. Written as DNA, the CDR3 is TGTGCCAGCAGTTACGGCCTTAGCGGGAGGCCAACCAAAAACATTCAGTACTTC.

This clone showed up many times. Here the CDR3 DNA reads TGTGCCAGCAGCTTTTGGGTAGGGTCCTACGAGCAGTACTTC. It translates to CASSFWVGSYEQYF. V usage is TRBV5-5 and J usage is TRBJ2-7; D remains unclear. The CDR3 loop spans 14 amino acids. Trimming took 2 bases from V and 1 from J, leaving 10 bases between them. Germline V gene lookup returns CDR1 SGHKS and CDR2 YYEKEE (reference sequence).

The sample holds many counts of this clone. V gene TRBV4-1 combines with J gene TRBJ2-1, with 15 bases lining up with TRBD2. V gave up 6 bases and J gave up 2 bases; unmatched junction bases: 5. The CDR3 sequence is 17 residues long. CDR1 and CDR2 from the germline V gene are MGHRA and YSYEKL. The CDR3 DNA is TGCGCCAGCAGTCGGACTAGCGGGGGGGTCACCTACAATGAGCAGTTCTTC. It yields the protein CASSRTSGGVTYNEQFF.